A selection of T cell receptor beta chains follows, all from one sample in a study of vaccination and CD4 T cells after COVID-19. MiXCR, run by TCRdb on the PCR reads, gives a single entry per CDR3 protein. The table lists some 19,000 distinct CDR3 sequences, 45% to 50% of them singletons. No antigen is known for these receptors. The sequenced sample consisted of CD4+ T cells from blood, cultured in vitro. Receptors were obtained from a human donor who had recovered from COVID-19. Both conserved end residues are part of each CDR3. A D gene is named only where the DNA matches it firmly. Some rows have no size entry. The others give once, few or many, or a class for an expanded clone.

.	TRBD1	TRBV28	TRBJ1-2	CASSLVRGHGYTF	TGTGCCAGCAGTCTCGTCAGGGGGCATGGCTACACCTTC
once	.	TRBV6-1	TRBJ1-1	CASTKGWTNTEAFF	TGTGCCAGCACGAAGGGTTGGACGAACACTGAAGCTTTCTTT
.	.	TRBV6-1	TRBJ1-1	CASSDQGSRTEAFF	TGTGCCAGCAGTGATCAGGGGTCGAGGACTGAAGCTTTCTTT
.	TRBD1	TRBV29-1	TRBJ1-1	CSAHRGNTEAFF	TGCAGCGCACACAGGGGGAACACTGAAGCTTTCTTT
.	.	TRBV20-1	TRBJ1-3	CSARDQSSGNTIYF	TGCAGTGCTAGAGATCAAAGCTCTGGAAACACCATATATTTT
.	.	TRBV6-1	TRBJ1-1	CASSEVAGNTEAFF	TGTGCCAGCAGTGAAGTCGCAGGGAACACTGAAGCTTTCTTT
.	.	TRBV5-4	TRBJ1-2	CASASTGFQGYTF	TGTGCCAGCGCGAGTACAGGGTTCCAGGGCTACACCTTC
few	.	TRBV7-2	TRBJ1-5	CASSLLGRNNQPQHF	TGTGCCAGCAGCTTACTGGGACGCAACAATCAGCCCCAGCATTTT
few	.	TRBV19	TRBJ1-1	CASSFDRNTEAFF	TGTGCCAGTAGTTTCGACAGGAACACTGAAGCTTTCTTT
few	.	TRBV19	TRBJ1-1	CASSIAFPPVGSTEAFF	TGTGCCAGTAGTATAGCCTTCCCGCCCGTTGGTAGCACTGAAGCTTTCTTT
.	.	TRBV7-9	TRBJ1-1	CASSAKSIGAFF	TGTGCCAGCAGCGCCAAATCAATTGGGGCTTTCTTT
few	TRBD1	TRBV6-4	TRBJ2-2	CASSSGTGVNTGELFF	TGTGCCAGCAGTTCCGGGACAGGGGTTAACACCGGGGAGCTGTTTTTT
few	.	TRBV11-3	TRBJ2-5	CASSPQGILKTQYF	TGTGCCAGCAGCCCTCAGGGTATCCTCAAGACCCAGTACTTC
once	TRBD1	TRBV5-1	TRBJ1-1	CASSVGQGDMNTEAFF	TGCGCCAGCAGCGTGGGACAGGGGGATATGAACACTGAAGCTTTCTTT
.	.	TRBV24-1	TRBJ1-1	CATSDFPRVGAFF	TGTGCCACCAGTGATTTCCCCAGGGTGGGGGCTTTCTTT
.	.	TRBV5-1	TRBJ2-1	CASSSGLSPSYNEQFF	TGCGCCAGCAGCTCGGGACTCTCCCCCTCATACAATGAGCAGTTCTTC
.	.	TRBV20-1	TRBJ2-5	CSASSSGQETQYF	TGCAGTGCTAGTAGTAGCGGACAAGAGACCCAGTACTTC
.	.	TRBV6-1	TRBJ1-2	CASGKGIRGGGYTF	TGTGCCAGCGGGAAGGGCATTCGGGGAGGCGGCTACACCTTC
.	TRBD1	TRBV4-1	TRBJ1-2	CASSQIGTGAYGYTF	TGCGCCAGCAGTCAAATCGGGACAGGGGCCTATGGCTACACCTTC
.	TRBD2	TRBV7-3	TRBJ2-5	CASRPSGAGAETQYF	TGTGCCAGCAGACCTTCCGGAGCGGGAGCGGAGACCCAGTACTTC
.	.	TRBV5-1	TRBJ1-5	CASSLATNQPQHF	TGCGCCAGCAGCTTGGCCACAAATCAGCCCCAGCATTTT
.	.	TRBV6-1	TRBJ1-1	CASSVILIKALREVFAEAFF	TGTGCCAGCAGTGTCATTCTTATAAAGGCGTTGAGGGAAGTTTTCGCTGAAGCTTTCTTT